A selection of T cell receptor beta chains follows, all from one sample in a study of post-analysis software for immune sequencing data. TCRdb independently ran MiXCR on the PCR reads; one entry per CDR3 protein. The sample lists about 820,000 distinct CDR3 sequences; around 50% were seen once. Source material: blood. The receptors stem from a girl between 5 and 17 years old with multiple sclerosis. Both conserved end residues are part of each CDR3. D genes are given only for firm matches. Size is stated for part of the rows, as once, few or many counts, or as a class when the clone is expanded.

TRBJ1-1 | TRBV29-1 | . | . | CSVGPRQANTEAFF | TGCAGCGTTGGACCTCGACAGGCTAACACTGAAGCTTTCTTT
TRBJ2-5 | TRBV7-2 | TRBD2 | . | CASELGGRTETQYF | TGTGCCAGCGAATTGGGAGGGAGAACTGAGACCCAGTACTTC
TRBJ2-1 | TRBV12-3/TRBV12-4 | . | . | CASSLGPASSYNEQFF | TGTGCCAGCAGTTTAGGTCCAGCCAGCTCCTACAATGAGCAGTTCTTC
TRBJ2-7 | TRBV15 | TRBD2 | . | CATSRDLLAGAGEQYF | TGTGCCACCAGCAGAGATCTACTAGCGGGAGCGGGCGAGCAGTACTTC
TRBJ2-5 | TRBV7-8 | TRBD2 | . | CASSLLPGLAGEEGEQYF | TGTGCCAGCAGCTTACTACCGGGACTAGCGGGAGAGGAGGGAGAGCAGTACTTC
TRBJ1-5 | TRBV20-1 | TRBD1 | . | CSATGQARNQPQHF | TGCAGTGCTACAGGACAGGCCCGAAATCAGCCCCAGCATTTT
TRBJ2-7 | TRBV20-1 | . | . | CSARGPRTIYEQYF | TGCAGTGCTAGGGGCCCACGGACAATTTACGAGCAGTACTTC
TRBJ2-5 | TRBV7-9 | TRBD1 | . | CASSSRTGDRGTQYF | TGTGCCAGCAGCTCCAGGACAGGGGACCGGGGGACCCAGTACTTC
TRBJ2-5 | TRBV15 | . | . | CATSRPRDKGEQYF | TGTGCCACCAGCAGACCCCGGGATAAAGGAGAGCAGTACTTC
TRBJ2-3 | TRBV29-1 | TRBD2 | few | CSVEGASGSSDTQYF | TGCAGCGTTGAAGGGGCTAGCGGGAGTTCAGATACGCAGTATTTT
TRBJ2-5 | TRBV14 | . | . | CASRALAEQETQYF | TGTGCCAGCAGAGCGTTAGCGGAACAAGAGACCCAGTACTTC
TRBJ2-7 | TRBV20-1 | TRBD2 | . | CSARLAGENDYEQYF | TGCAGTGCTAGACTAGCGGGAGAAAACGACTACGAGCAGTACTTC
TRBJ2-1 | TRBV7-8 | . | . | CASSPRSGFYNEQFF | TGTGCCAGCAGCCCAAGGTCGGGGTTCTACAATGAGCAGTTCTTC
TRBJ1-5 | TRBV5-6 | . | . | CASSLFRPVSNQPQHF | TGTGCCAGCAGCCTGTTTCGACCCGTTAGCAATCAGCCCCAGCATTTT
TRBJ2-1 | TRBV4-1 | . | . | CASSQDLLVRNEQFF | TGCGCCAGCAGCCAAGATTTACTAGTTCGGAATGAGCAGTTCTTC
TRBJ2-7 | TRBV15 | . | . | CATSREGQLSYEQYF | TGTGCCACCAGCAGGGAGGGACAGCTGTCCTACGAGCAGTACTTC
TRBJ1-4 | TRBV18 | . | . | CASSPRPGPNEKLFF | TGTGCCAGCTCACCACGTCCGGGGCCCAATGAAAAACTGTTTTTT
TRBJ2-1 | TRBV6-6 | . | . | CASSPTGTPTDEQFF | TGTGCCAGCAGCCCTACCGGGACCCCGACGGATGAGCAGTTCTTC
TRBJ1-6 | TRBV5-1 | . | once | CASSLEPNLGADFGSPLHF | TGCGCCAGCAGCTTGGAACCAAACCTAGGGGCCGACTTTGGTTCACCCCTCCACTTT
TRBJ2-7 | TRBV6-5 | . | . | CASSYSSRASYEQYF | TGTGCCAGCAGTTACTCGAGCAGGGCGTCCTACGAGCAGTACTTC
TRBJ2-3 | TRBV7-3 | . | . | CTSSESTDTQYF | TGTACCAGCAGCGAGTCCACAGATACGCAGTATTTT
TRBJ2-5 | TRBV20-1 | . | . | CSALRPPGVGQETQYF | TGCAGTGCCCTTCGCCCGCCGGGGGTCGGGCAAGAGACCCAGTACTTC
TRBJ2-1 | TRBV14 | . | . | CASSQVAQDYLYNEQFF | TGTGCCAGCAGCCAAGTTGCTCAGGATTACCTCTACAATGAGCAGTTCTTC
TRBJ2-7 | TRBV20-1 | TRBD1 | . | CSATRTGIYEQYF | TGCAGTGCTACCCGGACAGGGATCTACGAGCAGTACTTC
TRBJ2-3 | TRBV9 | . | many | CASREGTAATDTQYF | TGTGCCAGCAGGGAGGGGACAGCAGCCACAGATACGCAGTATTTT
TRBJ1-2 | TRBV7-2 | TRBD1 | . | CASSLGTGDAYGYTF | TGTGCCAGCAGCTTAGGGACAGGGGATGCCTATGGCTACACCTTC
TRBJ2-4 | TRBV12-3/TRBV12-4 | . | . | CASSLGTENREQYF | TGTGCCAGCAGTTTGGGAACAGAGAACAGGGAGCAGTACTTC
TRBJ2-1 | TRBV29-1 | . | medium-sized | CSVGGDGEQFF | TGCAGCGTGGGGGGTGACGGTGAGCAGTTCTTC
TRBJ2-1 | TRBV7-7 | . | few | CASSRGTSNEQFF | TGTGCTAGCAGCCGGGGGACCAGCAATGAGCAGTTCTTC
TRBJ2-1 | TRBV2 | TRBD2 | . | CASSPGTSGSSEQFF | TGTGCCAGCAGTCCCGGGACTAGCGGGAGTAGTGAGCAGTTCTTC